This TCR beta chain is from a study of blood T cells in healthy people across ages (dated by TCRdb to 2013 to 2016). Looking at the study overall: Template switching captured roughly one uniquely barcoded TCR beta cDNA molecule per two T cells in model experiments. Donors of different ages were randomly distributed across sequencing lanes to avoid experimental bias. The donors were split into four age groups: young (average roughly 15 years), middle-aged (roughly 39), aged (roughly 60) and long-lived (over 80). The study analyzed two additional independent replicas of 1 million unique cDNA reads from the same blood draw for two donors, one aged 18 to 29 and one aged 80 or older. To track age-related changes in TCR beta repertoire diversity, the study relied on deep sequencing normalized with unique cDNA molecular identifiers. Study-level results and caveats: The CMV infection status of donors was not known, potentially confounding age-related changes in expanded clonotypes. As age increased, observed TCR beta diversity per million T cells dropped in a roughly linear way, and a significant reduction was already evident by age 40. Estimates of total diversity based on one million sequenced T cells were regarded as lower bounds and as underestimates. Conclusive comparison of naive and antigen-experienced compartments was prevented by the profiling of bulk unsorted PBMCs. Observed TCR beta diversity correlated strongly with the percentage of naive T cells measured by flow cytometry. Compared with the aged group, more naive CD4+ T cells, fewer expanded clones and increased TCR diversity were shown by the long-lived group, suggesting age selection.

The library was made by 5' RACE. TCRdb shows the sequencer as Illumina HiSeq 2500. The second PCR ran for about 6 to 12 cycles and used a J-beta primer mix along with a sample-barcoded 5' primer. Each TCR beta cDNA molecule received a unique molecular identifier from a template-switch 5' adaptor carrying 12 random nucleotides. At least 2.5 million CDR3-containing paired-end reads were obtained from each sample. The Mint cDNA synthesis kit, primed by a TRBC-specific oligonucleotide, was used to synthesize first-strand cDNA from all RNA. Following uracil-DNA glycosylase treatment, a first 18-cycle PCR with universal primers M1SS and BC2_uni_R was performed on all cDNA. In the authors' own workflow: For normalization, 1 million high-quality reads were randomly selected from each sample, with every read carrying a distinct molecular identifier. Instead of being binned into consensus sequences, reads with shared molecular identifiers were discarded. MiTCR, with a Q25 quality threshold and the strictest error-elimination algorithm, was used for CDR3 identification, clonotype clustering and error correction. Lower-bound total TCR beta diversity was estimated with a nonparametric unseen species model using Euler transformation. The public reads were quality trimmed at Q25 with fastp and then assembled into clones with MiXCR by TCRdb, keeping productive beta chains. Rows are unified per CDR3 protein, each entry keeping the most common DNA and genes. The V and J calls reflect TCRdb's pipeline rather than the authors' work. In all, the sample holds roughly 900,000 distinct CDR3 sequences, and 29% of those were seen once. In total, the top ten clones hold 17% of the sample.

This clonotype was detected many times. Its recognized antigen is unknown. Base qualities were left out, and no much larger clone turns up one base away. V loses 4 bases of germline sequence and J loses 2 bases, and the interval between the two ends is 18 bases. CDR1 is given as MGHRA and CDR2 as YSYEKL, both from the germline V gene. There are 16 amino acids in the CDR3, from cysteine to phenylalanine inclusive. Solely the CDR3 DNA is kept, with 48 bases framed from the first base. The donors were roughly 39 Caucasian individuals from Russia, aged about 6 to 100 years, who were systemically healthy. Ten milliliters of peripheral blood were collected from each donor into EDTA-treated Vacutainer tubes. PBMCs were isolated by Ficoll-Paque density-gradient centrifugation, with at least 7 million obtained per sample. Trizol reagent was used to extract total RNA from the PBMCs, yielding at least 5 micrograms per sample. The percentages of naive CD45RAhigh/CD27high T cells were determined by flow cytometry on a PBMC aliquot from every donor.

Specimen: blood. The chain uses TRBV4-1 and TRBJ2-7, with a tentative D gene TRBD1 over 6 matching bases. The sequence derives from a woman aged 80 or over in good health. Read as DNA, the sequence is TGCGCCAGCAGCCCGACCCAGGGACACGGAACCTACGAGCAGTACTTC. It translates to CASSPTQGHGTYEQYF.